This T cell receptor (beta chain) derives from a study of early T cells in non-severe SARS-CoV-2 infection. Study background: Unsorted whole-blood RNA was sequenced in bulk, leaving chains unpaired. Notes on the study in general: VDJdb matching, biased toward anti-spike CD8 responses, missed private and CD4 specificities.

For this clonotype: Its target is not known.

Molecules of cDNA were individually given unique molecular identifiers that were attached to them. One entry per CDR3 protein, called by TCRdb with MiXCR from the 5' RACE reads. Of under 85,000 distinct CDR3 sequences listed, about 12% were seen once; the top ten hold almost 6.5%. Material for sequencing was whole blood. This TCR was recovered from an adult who was a healthcare worker with PCR-confirmed SARS-CoV-2 infection or an uninfected control (not recorded which).

CDR3: CASSLALAGFTDTQYF. CDR3 DNA sequence: TGTGCCAGCAGCTTGGCTCTAGCGGGATTCACAGATACGCAGTATTTT. This chain connects TRBV5-8 to TRBJ2-3, with 9 positions matching TRBD2. The trim removed 0 bases at V and 2 bases at J, leaving 4 bases unmatched. Germline V lookup: CDR1 SGHTS, CDR2 YDEGEE. There are 16 residues in the CDR3.